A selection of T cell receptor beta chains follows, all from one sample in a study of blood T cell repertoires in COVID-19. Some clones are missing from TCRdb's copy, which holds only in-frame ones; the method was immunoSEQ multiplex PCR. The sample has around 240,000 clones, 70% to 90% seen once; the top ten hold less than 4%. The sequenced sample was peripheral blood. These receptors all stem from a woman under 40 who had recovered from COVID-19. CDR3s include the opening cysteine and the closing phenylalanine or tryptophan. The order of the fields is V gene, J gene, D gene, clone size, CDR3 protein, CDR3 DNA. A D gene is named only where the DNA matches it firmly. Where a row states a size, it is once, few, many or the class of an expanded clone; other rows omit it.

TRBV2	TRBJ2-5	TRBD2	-	CASSLSGGAETQYF	TGTGCCAGCAGCCTTAGCGGGGGGGCGGAGACCCAGTACTTC
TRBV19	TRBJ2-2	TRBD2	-	CASTTGLLAGNTGELFF	TGTGCCAGTACCACAGGGTTACTAGCGGGGAACACCGGGGAGCTGTTTTTT
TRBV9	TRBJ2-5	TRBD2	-	CASSVGSGGGQETQYF	TGTGCCAGCAGCGTAGGTAGCGGGGGGGGTCAGGAGACCCAGTACTTC
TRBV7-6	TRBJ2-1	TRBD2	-	CASSGPSTSGGAFINEQFF	TGTGCCAGCAGCGGACCCTCAACTAGCGGGGGGGCCTTTATTAATGAGCAGTTCTTC
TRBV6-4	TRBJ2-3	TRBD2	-	CATPERGGLTDTQYF	TGTGCCACCCCCGAGCGGGGGGGCCTTACAGATACGCAGTATTTT
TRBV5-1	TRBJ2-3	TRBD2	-	CASSTGRGGGTDTQYF	TGCGCCAGCAGCACCGGGAGGGGGGGCGGCACAGATACGCAGTATTTT
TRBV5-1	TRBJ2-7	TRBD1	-	CASSLGQGANEQYF	TGCGCCAGCAGCTTAGGACAGGGGGCCAACGAGCAGTACTTC
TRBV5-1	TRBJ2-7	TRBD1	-	CASGGDRPYEQYF	TGCGCCAGCGGAGGGGACAGGCCCTACGAGCAGTACTTC
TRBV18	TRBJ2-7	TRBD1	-	CASRKTGGAGEQYF	TGTGCCAGCCGAAAGACAGGGGGTGCGGGCGAGCAGTACTTC
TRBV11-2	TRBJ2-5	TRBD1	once	CASTIKTGGETQYF	TGTGCCAGCACCATTAAGACAGGGGGAGAGACCCAGTACTTC
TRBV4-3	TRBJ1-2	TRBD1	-	CASSQDLHGTGRMNTF	TGCGCCAGCAGCCAAGATCTTCATGGGACAGGCCGCATGAACACCTTC
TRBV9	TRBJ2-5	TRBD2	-	CASSATRLAGGTGTQETQYF	TGTGCCAGCAGCGCGACCCGACTAGCGGGGGGGACGGGCACACAAGAGACCCAGTACTTC
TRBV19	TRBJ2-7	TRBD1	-	CASSIGSARGRGSKGEQYF	TGTGCCAGTAGTATAGGGTCGGCCAGGGGGCGAGGGAGTAAAGGCGAGCAGTACTTC
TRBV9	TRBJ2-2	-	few	CASSAKTVTGELFF	TGTGCCAGCAGCGCTAAAACAGTCACCGGGGAGCTGTTTTTT
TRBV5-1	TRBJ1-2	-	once	CASEPRGGGGSGYTF	TGCGCCAGCGAGCCGAGGGGAGGCGGGGGATCTGGCTACACCTTC
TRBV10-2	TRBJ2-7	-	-	CASSDLGSQVSYEQYF	TGCGCCAGCAGTGATCTCGGGAGCCAGGTCTCCTACGAGCAGTACTTC
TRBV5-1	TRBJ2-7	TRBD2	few	CASRKGTSITEQYF	TGCGCCAGCAGGAAGGGGACTAGCATTACCGAGCAGTACTTC
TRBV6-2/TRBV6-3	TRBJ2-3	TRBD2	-	CASSSRSLSGGAADTQYF	TGTGCCAGCAGTTCTCGAAGCCTTAGCGGGGGGGCGGCAGATACGCAGTATTTT
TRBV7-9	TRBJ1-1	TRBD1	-	CASRLLQGQNTEAFF	TGTGCCAGCAGACTATTACAGGGGCAGAACACTGAAGCTTTCTTT
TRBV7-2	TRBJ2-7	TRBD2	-	CASSLGLEAYEQYF	TGTGCCAGCAGCTTGGGACTAGAGGCCTACGAGCAGTACTTC
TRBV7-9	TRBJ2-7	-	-	CASSAGTRSSYEQYF	TGTGCCAGCAGCGCCGGGACTCGTAGCTCCTACGAGCAGTACTTC
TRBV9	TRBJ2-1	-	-	CASSVELGNEQFF	TGTGCCAGCAGCGTAGAACTAGGGAATGAGCAGTTCTTC
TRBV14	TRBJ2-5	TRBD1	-	CASSLDRVGGETQYF	TGTGCCAGCAGCCTAGACAGGGTCGGCGGAGAGACCCAGTACTTC
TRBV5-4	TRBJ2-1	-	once	CASSPEGQPYNEQFF	TGTGCCAGCAGCCCAGAGGGACAACCCTACAATGAGCAGTTCTTC
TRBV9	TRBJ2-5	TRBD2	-	CASSALAGGQETQYF	TGTGCCAGCAGCGCACTAGCGGGGGGGCAAGAGACCCAGTACTTC
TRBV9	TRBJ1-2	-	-	CASSVGVGVPNYGYTF	TGTGCCAGCAGCGTCGGGGTGGGAGTTCCGAACTATGGCTACACCTTC
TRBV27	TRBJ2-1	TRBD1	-	CASSPGTGLGKGNNEQFF	TGTGCCAGCAGCCCCGGGACAGGGTTAGGGAAAGGTAACAATGAGCAGTTCTTC
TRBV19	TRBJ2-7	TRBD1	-	CASSIGTGAPYEQYF	TGTGCCAGTAGTATCGGGACAGGTGCCCCCTACGAGCAGTACTTC
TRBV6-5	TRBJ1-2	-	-	CASRETDSYGYTF	TGTGCCAGCAGGGAGACAGACTCCTATGGCTACACCTTC
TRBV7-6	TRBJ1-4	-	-	CASGEGHEKLFF	TGTGCCAGCGGGGAGGGACATGAAAAACTGTTTTTT
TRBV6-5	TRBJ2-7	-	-	CASSYSGHADEQYF	TGTGCCAGCAGTTACTCCGGACACGCAGACGAGCAGTACTTC
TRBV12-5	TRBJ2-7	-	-	CASGGRETYEQYF	TGTGCTAGTGGGGGACGGGAGACCTACGAGCAGTACTTC
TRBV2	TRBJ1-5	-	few	CASSALPGGNQPQHF	TGTGCCAGCAGCGCTCTCCCGGGGGGCAATCAGCCCCAGCATTTT
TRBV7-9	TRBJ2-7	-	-	CASSLLENEQYF	TGTGCCAGCAGCTTACTCGAGAACGAGCAGTACTTC
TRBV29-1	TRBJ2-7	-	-	CSVLGGADGGSYEQYF	TGCAGCGTTCTTGGGGGGGCGGATGGTGGGTCCTACGAGCAGTACTTC
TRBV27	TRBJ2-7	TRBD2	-	CASSLLASGGGEQYF	TGTGCCAGCAGTTTATTGGCTAGCGGGGGTGGGGAGCAGTACTTC
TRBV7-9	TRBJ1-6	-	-	CASSLSGNNSPLHF	TGTGCCAGCAGCTTGTCGGGGAACAATTCACCCCTCCACTTT
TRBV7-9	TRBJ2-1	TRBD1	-	CASRIGGFPDNEQFF	TGTGCCAGCCGAATAGGGGGCTTCCCGGACAATGAGCAGTTCTTC
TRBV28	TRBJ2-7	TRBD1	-	CASSSNAGTGPYEQYF	TGTGCCAGCAGTTCGAATGCCGGGACAGGGCCCTACGAGCAGTACTTC
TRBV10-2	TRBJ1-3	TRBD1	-	CASSSLAGGSESGNTIYF	TGCGCCAGCAGTAGCCTCGCAGGGGGCAGTGAATCTGGAAACACCATATATTTT
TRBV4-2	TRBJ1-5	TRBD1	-	CASSQGGQAGWNSNQPQHF	TGTGCCAGCAGCCAAGGGGGACAGGCCGGGTGGAATAGCAATCAGCCCCAGCATTTT
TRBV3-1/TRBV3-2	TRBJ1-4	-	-	CASRPGGTNEKLFF	TGTGCCAGCAGACCGGGAGGGACTAATGAAAAACTGTTTTTT
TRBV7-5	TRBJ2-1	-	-	CARSLAGESSYNEQFF	TGTGCCAGAAGCTTAGCGGGGGAGAGCTCCTACAATGAGCAGTTCTTC
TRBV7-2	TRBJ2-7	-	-	CASSLRGTELYEQYF	TGTGCCAGCAGCCTTCGCGGGACAGAACTTTACGAGCAGTACTTC
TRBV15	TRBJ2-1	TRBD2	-	CATSRATSGSQFF	TGTGCCACCAGCAGAGCGACTAGCGGTAGTCAGTTCTTC
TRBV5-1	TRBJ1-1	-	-	CASSTDGMNTEAFF	TGCGCCAGCAGCACGGACGGGATGAACACTGAAGCTTTCTTT
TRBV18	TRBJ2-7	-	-	CASSPQAAAYEQYF	TGTGCCAGCTCACCACAAGCGGCCGCCTACGAGCAGTACTTC
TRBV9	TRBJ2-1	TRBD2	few	CASSPNDGAGGLNEQFF	TGTGCCAGCAGCCCGAATGATGGTGCGGGGGGCCTGAATGAGCAGTTCTTC
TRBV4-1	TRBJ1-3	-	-	CASSQEGGTGNTIYF	TGCGCCAGCAGCCAAGAGGGGGGGACTGGAAACACCATATATTTT
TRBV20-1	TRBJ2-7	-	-	CSARSGYEQYF	TGCAGTGCTAGATCGGGGTACGAGCAGTACTTC
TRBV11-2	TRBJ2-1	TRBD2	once	CASSFTSGGAYNEQFF	TGTGCCAGCAGCTTCACTAGCGGGGGGGCATACAATGAGCAGTTCTTC
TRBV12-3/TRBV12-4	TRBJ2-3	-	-	CASSFARDTQYF	TGTGCCAGCAGTTTTGCGAGGGATACGCAGTATTTT